A single sample is the source of the 24 T cell receptor beta chains below, sequenced in a study of tumor-infiltrating lymphocytes in localized non-small cell lung cancer. TCRdb's copy holds only in-frame clones and misses some; the assay was immunoSEQ multiplex PCR. The table lists around 9,500 clones, about 78% of them singletons. Sequencing was done on a sample of lung tumor tissue. Receptors originate from a human donor with non-small cell lung cancer.

The rearrangement links TRBV6-1 to TRBJ1-2; D unresolved. The CDR3 runs 14 residues. V was cut by 0 bases and J by 4 bases, with 9 bases left in between. The germline CDR1 and CDR2 sequences are MNHNS and SASEGT. This chain's CDR3 is CASSEALVFYGYTF. CDR3 in DNA: TGTGCCAGCAGTGAAGCGCTAGTTTTCTATGGCTACACCTTC.

In this sample, this clone turned up a few times. The V gene is TRBV30, the J gene TRBJ2-5, with D possibly TRBD1 on 6 matching bases. The CDR3 is 15 residues long. Germline CDR1 is GTSNPN and CDR2 is SVGIG (reference sequence). V was pared by 5 bases and J by 7 bases, with 23 bases between. CDR3 in DNA: TGTGCCTGGGAAGCGGCGGCAGGGGTTCGAGGGACCCAGTACTTC. This encodes CAWEAAAGVRGTQYF.

The CDR3 loop reads CASSQDAGGEFAGKLFF. CDR3 coding DNA: TGTGCCAGCAGCCAAGACGCAGGGGGGGAATTCGCAGGAAAACTGTTTTTT. The rearrangement links TRBV14 to TRBJ1-4; TRBD1 agrees at 7 bases. Germline lookup yields CDR1 SGHDN and CDR2 FVKESK. Losses at the gene ends were 0 bases for V and 10 bases for J; bases not matched to a gene: 14. This CDR3 spans 17 amino acids. Together with reference TRBV14 and TRBJ1-4, the CDR3 gives the full variable domain: EAGVTQFPSHSVIEKGQTVTLRCDPISGHDNLYWYRRVMGKEIKFLLHFVKESKQDESGMPNNRFLAERTGGTYSTLKVQPAELEDSGVYFCASSQDAGGEFAGKLFFGSGTQLSVL.

This chain links TRBV2 with TRBJ2-1, with 10 bases identical to TRBD2. V lost 9 bases and J lost 6; bases outside the gene matches: 8. Germline CDR1 reads SNHLY; CDR2 reads FYNNEI. The CDR3 loop spans 14 amino acids. The CDR3 coding sequence is TGTGCCAGTGAAAGCGGGGGGGCGGGCAATGAGCAGTTCTTC. The encoded protein is CASESGGAGNEQFF.

The V and J genes are TRBV30 and TRBJ2-7; 8 bases are a match to TRBD2. The CDR3 covers 15 residues. The germline V gene encodes CDR1 GTSNPN and CDR2 SVGIG (reference sequence). The V and J ends lost 4 bases and 1 base, in that order; junction bases with no gene match: 9. The CDR3 nucleotides are TGTGCCTGGATCACCGGGGGGGCGGGATCCTACGAGCAGTACTTC. Amino acid sequence: CAWITGGAGSYEQYF.

The chain links TRBV2 to TRBJ2-7, with 8 bases identical to TRBD1. Germline values: CDR1 SNHLY, CDR2 FYNNEI. CDR3 size: 13 residues. The trim removed 7 bases at V and 6 bases at J, leaving 8 bases unmatched. The CDR3 reads CASNQDRDSEQYF. As DNA, the CDR3 is TGTGCCAGCAACCAGGACAGGGATAGCGAGCAGTACTTC.

The chain links TRBV30 to TRBJ1-2; D is ambiguous. V lost 0 bases and J lost 8, with 22 bases in between. This CDR3 spans 16 amino acids. Germline CDR1 and CDR2: GTSNPN and SVGIG (reference sequence). This chain's CDR3 is CAWSVQGGSSSMGYTF. The CDR3 region has the DNA TGTGCCTGGAGTGTACAAGGAGGATCTTCCTCCATGGGCTACACCTTC. Filled out from reference TRBV30 and TRBJ1-2, the complete variable domain reads SQTIHQWPATLVQPVGSPLSLECTVEGTSNPNLYWYRQAAGRGLQLLFYSVGIGQISSEVPQNLSASRPQDRQFILSSKKLLLSDSGFYLCAWSVQGGSSSMGYTFGSGTRLTVV.

CDR3 in DNA: TGTGCCTGGAGGCTACAGGTAGATACGCAGTATTTT. Residues: CAWRLQVDTQYF. This sequence joins TRBV30 and TRBJ2-3; the D gene is possibly TRBD1 (5 bases). This CDR3 is 12 amino acids long. V was clipped by 3 bases and J by 5 bases, with 9 bases between them. Germline V gene sequence: CDR1 GTSNPN, CDR2 SVGIG (reference sequence).

The chain uses TRBV15 and TRBJ2-3, with D maybe TRBD2 (5 bases). CDR3 length equals 15 residues. CDR1 and CDR2 (germline): LNHNV, YYDKDF (reference sequence). Between the trimmed V and J ends, which lost 2 bases and 7 bases, there was a span of 16 bases. The CDR3 sequence: CATSRLATHMNTQYF. The CDR3, as DNA: TGTGCCACCAGCAGACTAGCTACACACATGAATACGCAGTATTTT.

This clone was counted a single time. The chain joins TRBV9 to TRBJ1-6; the D gene is possibly TRBD1 (6 bases). This CDR3 contains 15 residues. V was cut by 3 bases and J by 8 bases, with 15 bases left in between. Germline loops: CDR1 SGDLS, CDR2 YYNGEE. This chain's CDR3 is CASSALPGGHSPLHF. CDR3 nucleotide sequence: TGTGCCAGCAGCGCCCTTCCGGGGGGGCATTCACCCCTCCACTTT.

The chain couples TRBV6-1 to TRBJ2-5, with TRBD2 matching 9 bases. The V gene's germline CDR1 is MNHNS and CDR2 SASEGT. The CDR3 has 15 residues. Trimming at V came to 4 bases and at J to 4 bases, leaving 7 bases not matched to a gene. Here the CDR3 reads CASSVERGDRETQYF. CDR3 nucleotides: TGTGCCAGCAGTGTTGAGCGGGGGGACCGAGAGACCCAGTACTTC.

This clone came up once. V and J are TRBV5-1 and TRBJ2-5; D is undetermined. V was trimmed by 0 bases and J by 5 bases, leaving 8 bases between them. The CDR3 is 13 amino acids. Per germline, CDR1 SGHRS and CDR2 YFSETQ. The CDR3 is CASSLGLGETQYF. The CDR3 bases are TGCGCCAGCAGCTTGGGGTTAGGGGAGACCCAGTACTTC.

This sequence joins TRBV19 and TRBJ2-1; weak D call: TRBD1 (5 bases). CDR3 length equals 15 residues. Per germline, CDR1 LNHDA and CDR2 SQIVND (reference sequence). V lost 3 bases to trimming and J lost 4 bases, with 13 bases between them. CDR3 sequence reads: CASSMIWQGYNEQFF. DNA for the CDR3: TGTGCCAGTAGTATGATTTGGCAGGGTTACAATGAGCAGTTCTTC.

This rearrangement joins TRBV2 to TRBJ2-3, with D perhaps given as TRBD1 or TRBD2 (5 bases each). CDR1 SNHLY and CDR2 FYNNEI come from the germline V gene. This CDR3 spans 12 amino acids. V was pared by 7 bases and J by 4 bases, with 9 bases between. Here the CDR3 reads CASNVGADTQYF. In nucleotides, the CDR3 is TGTGCCAGCAATGTGGGGGCAGATACGCAGTATTTT.

The chain is built from TRBV7-2 and TRBJ2-4; 9 bases fit TRBD1. Per the germline V gene, CDR1 is SGHTA and CDR2 is FQGNSA. With V trimmed by 5 bases and J by 6 bases, 14 bases remained unmatched. CDR3 length: 17 amino acids. The CDR3 here is CASSPIRTGALGNIQYF. CDR3 nucleotide sequence: TGTGCCAGCAGCCCGATAAGGACAGGGGCCCTTGGAAACATTCAGTACTTC.

The chain links TRBV5-5 to TRBJ1-5; a weak D match, TRBD1 (6 bases). CDR1 is SGHKS and CDR2 is YYEKEE in the germline V gene (reference sequence). The CDR3 has 14 residues. Trimming removed 4 bases from V and 3 bases from J, with 11 bases in between. CDR3 sequence reads: CASSLTGNNQPQHF. CDR3 in DNA: TGTGCCAGCAGCCTGACAGGCAACAATCAGCCCCAGCATTTT.

This clone appeared a single time. The chain has TRBV19 and TRBJ2-5, with D possibly being TRBD1 (5 bases). The V end was cut by 6 bases, the J end by 5 bases, with 28 bases between. The germline V gene has CDR1 LNHDA and CDR2 SQIVND (reference sequence). The CDR3 runs 18 residues. DNA for the CDR3: TGTGCCAGTAGCATGGTCGTTCCAGGGCCCCCGGTGGGGGAGACCCAGTACTTC. Translated: CASSMVVPGPPVGETQYF.

The V call is TRBV7-3, the J call TRBJ2-7; 8 positions match TRBD2. V was clipped by 2 bases and J by 4 bases; unmatched bases: 4. Germline V gene data show CDR1 as SGHTA and CDR2 as FQGTGA. This CDR3 is built from 14 residues. DNA for the CDR3: TGTGCCAGCAGCTTATTCGCTAGCGGGTACGAGCAGTACTTC. It encodes CASSLFASGYEQYF.

V gene TRBV5-4 combines with J gene TRBJ1-2; no reliable D call. Germline lookup yields CDR1 SGHNT and CDR2 YYREEE (reference sequence). The V end was cut by 0 bases, the J end by 0 bases, with 15 bases between. CDR3 size: 17 residues. The CDR3 region is CASSLAKGGKTNYGYTF. CDR3 DNA sequence: TGTGCCAGCAGCTTGGCCAAGGGTGGGAAAACTAACTATGGCTACACCTTC.

The table lists this clone with a count of one. The chain has TRBV12-5 and TRBJ1-4; possible D gene TRBD1, 5 bases. The V gene lost 1 base and the J gene lost 5 bases, with 11 bases spanning the gap. Germline CDR1 and CDR2: LGHNT and FRNRAP. The CDR3 totals 15 residues. The CDR3 DNA follows: TGTGCTAGTGGTTTGGGACAGCCCCAAAATGAAAAACTGTTTTTT. Translated: CASGLGQPQNEKLFF.

The chain joins TRBV4-3 to TRBJ2-7; D gene ambiguous. CDR3 length equals 14 residues. V lost 4 bases and J 0 bases, leaving 10 bases between the germline ends. Germline loops: CDR1 LGHNA, CDR2 YSLEER. CDR3 nucleotide sequence: TGCGCCAGCAGCCGGGGATGGGACTCCTACGAGCAGTACTTC. Its translation: CASSRGWDSYEQYF.

This sequence joins TRBV14 and TRBJ2-2; D not resolved. The CDR3 has 16 residues. CDR1 is SGHDN, CDR2 FVKESK, per germline. Trimming stripped 1 base from V and 2 bases from J, with 11 bases between. The CDR3, as DNA: TGTGCCAGCAGCCAAGGTAGCCGGATAAACACCGGGGAGCTGTTTTTT. Its translation is CASSQGSRINTGELFF.

The V call is TRBV30, the J call TRBJ2-1; tentative D call: TRBD2 (5 bases). Germline V CDR1 and CDR2: GTSNPN, SVGIG (reference sequence). V lost 4 bases, J lost 10 bases, and 17 bases lay in between. This CDR3 has 13 amino acids. Written as DNA, the CDR3 is TGTGCCTGGATGGAAACGGGGATCGGGGAGCAGTTCTTC. It yields the protein CAWMETGIGEQFF.

The genes are TRBV5-1 and TRBJ2-7; D not resolved. CDR1 and CDR2 (germline): SGHRS, YFSETQ. The CDR3 covers 13 residues. Trimming stripped 4 bases from V and 2 bases from J, with 10 bases between. CDR3 residues: CASSPPTTYEQYF. The DNA for the CDR3 is TGCGCCAGCAGCCCCCCGACAACCTACGAGCAGTACTTC.